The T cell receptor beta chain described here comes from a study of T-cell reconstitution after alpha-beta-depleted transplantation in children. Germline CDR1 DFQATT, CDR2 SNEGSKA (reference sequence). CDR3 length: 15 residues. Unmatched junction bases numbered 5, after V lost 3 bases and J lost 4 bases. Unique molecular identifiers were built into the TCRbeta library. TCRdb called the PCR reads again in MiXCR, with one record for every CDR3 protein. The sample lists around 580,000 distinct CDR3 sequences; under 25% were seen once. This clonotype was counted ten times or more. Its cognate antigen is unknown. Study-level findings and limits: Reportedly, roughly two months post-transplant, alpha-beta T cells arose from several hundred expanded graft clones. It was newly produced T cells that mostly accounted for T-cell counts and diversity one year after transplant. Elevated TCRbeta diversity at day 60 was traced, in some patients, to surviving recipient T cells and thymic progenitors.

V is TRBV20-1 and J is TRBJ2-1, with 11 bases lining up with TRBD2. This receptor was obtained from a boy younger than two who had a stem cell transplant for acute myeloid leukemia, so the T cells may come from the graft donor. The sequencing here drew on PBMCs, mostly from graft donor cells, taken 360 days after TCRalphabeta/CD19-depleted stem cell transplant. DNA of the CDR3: TGCAGTGCTAGGGATCCTAGCGGGAGGTACAATGAGCAGTTCTTC. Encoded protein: CSARDPSGRYNEQFF.